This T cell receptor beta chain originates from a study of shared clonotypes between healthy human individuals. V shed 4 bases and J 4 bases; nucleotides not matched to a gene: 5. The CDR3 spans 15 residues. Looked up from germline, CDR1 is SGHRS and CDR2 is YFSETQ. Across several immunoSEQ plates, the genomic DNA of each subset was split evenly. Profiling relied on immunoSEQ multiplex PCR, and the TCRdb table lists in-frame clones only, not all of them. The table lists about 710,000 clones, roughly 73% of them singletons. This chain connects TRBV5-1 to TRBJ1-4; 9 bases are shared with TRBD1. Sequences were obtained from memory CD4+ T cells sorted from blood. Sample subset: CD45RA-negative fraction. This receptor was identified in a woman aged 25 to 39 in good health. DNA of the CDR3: TGCGCCAGCAGCCGAGTGGGACAGGGTAATGAAAAACTGTTTTTT. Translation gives CASSRVGQGNEKLFF.